This T cell receptor beta chain emerged from a study of blood T cell repertoires in COVID-19. Generated by immunoSEQ multiplex PCR, the TCRdb table keeps only in-frame clones and is missing some. The sample lists 150,000 to 200,000 clones, roughly 88% occurring once. The germline gives CDR1 MGHDK, CDR2 SYGVNS. The CDR3 spans 15 residues. V lost 0 bases, J lost 3 bases, and 12 bases lay in between. The specimen sequenced was PBMCs or T cells enriched from blood (not recorded which). This clonotype was sampled from a woman in her late teens or twenties who had recovered from COVID-19. This chain joins TRBV25-1 and TRBJ2-7; no clear D. The CDR3 is CASSEYGQASYEQYF. The CDR3 DNA follows: TGTGCCAGCAGTGAATATGGGCAGGCCAGCTACGAGCAGTACTTC.